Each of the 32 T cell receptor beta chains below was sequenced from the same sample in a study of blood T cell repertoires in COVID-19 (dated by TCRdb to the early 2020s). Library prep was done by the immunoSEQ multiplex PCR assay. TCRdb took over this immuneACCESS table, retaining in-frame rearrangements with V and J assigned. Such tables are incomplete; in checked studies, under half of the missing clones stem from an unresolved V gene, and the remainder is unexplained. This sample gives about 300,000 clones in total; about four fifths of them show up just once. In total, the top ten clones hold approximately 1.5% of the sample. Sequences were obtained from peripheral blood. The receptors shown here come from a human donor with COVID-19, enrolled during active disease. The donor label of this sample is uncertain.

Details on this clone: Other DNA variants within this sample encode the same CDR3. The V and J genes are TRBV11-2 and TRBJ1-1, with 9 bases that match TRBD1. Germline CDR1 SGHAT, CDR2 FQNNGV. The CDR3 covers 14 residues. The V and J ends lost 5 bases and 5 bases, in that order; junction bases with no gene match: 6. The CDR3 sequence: CASSRDRVGTEAFF. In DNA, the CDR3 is TGTGCCAGCAGCCGGGACAGGGTCGGAACTGAAGCTTTCTTT.

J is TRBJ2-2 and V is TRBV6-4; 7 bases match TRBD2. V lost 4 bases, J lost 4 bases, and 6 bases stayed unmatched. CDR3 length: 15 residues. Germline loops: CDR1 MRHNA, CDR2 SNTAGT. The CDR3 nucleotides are TGTGCCAGCAGTGCAGGGACGGGGGGCACCGGGGAGCTGTTTTTT. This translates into CASSAGTGGTGELFF.

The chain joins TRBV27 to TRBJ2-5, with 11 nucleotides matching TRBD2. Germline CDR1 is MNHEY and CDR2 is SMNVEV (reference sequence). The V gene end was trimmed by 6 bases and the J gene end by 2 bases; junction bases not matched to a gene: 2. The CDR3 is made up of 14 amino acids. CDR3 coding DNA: TGTGCCAGCAGGGGACTAGCGGATCAAGAGACCCAGTACTTC. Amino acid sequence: CASRGLADQETQYF.

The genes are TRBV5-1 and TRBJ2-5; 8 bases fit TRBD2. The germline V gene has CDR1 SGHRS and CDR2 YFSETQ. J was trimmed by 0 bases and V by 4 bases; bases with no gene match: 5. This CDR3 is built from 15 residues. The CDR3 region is CASSNERGYQETQYF. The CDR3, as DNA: TGCGCCAGCAGCAACGAGCGGGGGTACCAAGAGACCCAGTACTTC.

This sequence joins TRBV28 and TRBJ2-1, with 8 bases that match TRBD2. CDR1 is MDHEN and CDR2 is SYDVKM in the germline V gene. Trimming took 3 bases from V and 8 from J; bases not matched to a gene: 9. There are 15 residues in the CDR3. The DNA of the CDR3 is TGTGCCAGCAGTTTCCAGGGAGGACTAGCCGATGAGCAGTTCTTC. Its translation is CASSFQGGLADEQFF.

The CDR3 spells CASSAFYEQYF. The DNA for the CDR3 is TGCGCCAGCAGTGCTTTCTACGAGCAGTACTTC. V usage is TRBV10-2 and J usage is TRBJ2-7; D unresolved. Per the germline V gene, CDR1 is WSHSY and CDR2 is SAAADI. The CDR3 is 11 residues long. Trimming took off 4 bases at V and 3 bases at J, with 4 bases between the two ends.

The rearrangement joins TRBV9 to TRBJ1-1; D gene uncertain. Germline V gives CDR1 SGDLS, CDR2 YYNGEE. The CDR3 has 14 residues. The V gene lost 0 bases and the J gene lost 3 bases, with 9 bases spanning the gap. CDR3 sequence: CASSVVPGDTEAFF. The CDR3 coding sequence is TGTGCCAGCAGCGTAGTTCCCGGTGACACTGAAGCTTTCTTT.

The CDR3 DNA is TGTGCCAGCAGCCCGACAGTGAACACTGAAGCTTTCTTT. This encodes CASSPTVNTEAFF. This chain links TRBV7-2 with TRBJ1-1; possible D gene TRBD1, 5 bases. This CDR3 is built from 13 residues. Germline CDR1 SGHTA, CDR2 FQGNSA. Trimming shortened V by 5 bases and J by 0 bases, and 7 bases separated the two germline ends. Using reference TRBV7-2 and TRBJ1-1 for the parts outside the CDR3, the full variable domain is GAGVSQSPSNKVTEKGKDVELRCDPISGHTALYWYRQSLGQGLEFLIYFQGNSAPDKSGLPSDRFSAERTGGSVSTLTIQRTQQEDSAVYLCASSPTVNTEAFFGQGTRLTVV.

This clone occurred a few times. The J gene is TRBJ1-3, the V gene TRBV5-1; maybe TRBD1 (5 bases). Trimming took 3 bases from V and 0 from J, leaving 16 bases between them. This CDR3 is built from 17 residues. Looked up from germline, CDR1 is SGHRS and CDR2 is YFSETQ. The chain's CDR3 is CASSSYADTVSGNTIYF. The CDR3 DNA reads TGCGCCAGCAGCTCGTACGCGGACACCGTCTCTGGAAACACCATATATTTT.

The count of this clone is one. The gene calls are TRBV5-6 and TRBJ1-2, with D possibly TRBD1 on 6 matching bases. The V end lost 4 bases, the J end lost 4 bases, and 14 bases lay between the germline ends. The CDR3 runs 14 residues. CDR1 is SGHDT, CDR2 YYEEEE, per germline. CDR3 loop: CASSPTGGGYGYTF. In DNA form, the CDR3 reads TGTGCCAGCAGCCCGACAGGAGGTGGCTATGGCTACACCTTC.

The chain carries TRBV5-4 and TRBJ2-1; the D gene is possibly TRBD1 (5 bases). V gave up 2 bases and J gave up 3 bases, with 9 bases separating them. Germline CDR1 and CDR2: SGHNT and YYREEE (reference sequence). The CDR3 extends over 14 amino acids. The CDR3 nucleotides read TGTGCCAGCAGCTTACACACAGGCTACAATGAGCAGTTCTTC. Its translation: CASSLHTGYNEQFF.

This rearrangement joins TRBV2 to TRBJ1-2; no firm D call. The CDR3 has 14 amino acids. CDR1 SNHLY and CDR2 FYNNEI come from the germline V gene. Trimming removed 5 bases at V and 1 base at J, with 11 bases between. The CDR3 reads CASSPGGSNYGYTF. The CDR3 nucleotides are TGTGCCAGCAGTCCCGGAGGGAGTAACTATGGCTACACCTTC.

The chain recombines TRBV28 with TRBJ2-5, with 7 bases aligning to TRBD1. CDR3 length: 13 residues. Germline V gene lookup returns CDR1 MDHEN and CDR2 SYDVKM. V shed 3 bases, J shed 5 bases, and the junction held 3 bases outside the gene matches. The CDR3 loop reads CASSLQGVETQYF. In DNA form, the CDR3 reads TGTGCCAGCAGTTTGCAGGGGGTTGAGACCCAGTACTTC. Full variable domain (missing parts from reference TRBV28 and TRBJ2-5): DVKVTQSSRYLVKRTGEKVFLECVQDMDHENMFWYRQDPGLGLRLIYFSYDVKMKEKGDIPEGYSVSREKKERFSLILESASTNQTSMYLCASSLQGVETQYFGPGTRLLVL.

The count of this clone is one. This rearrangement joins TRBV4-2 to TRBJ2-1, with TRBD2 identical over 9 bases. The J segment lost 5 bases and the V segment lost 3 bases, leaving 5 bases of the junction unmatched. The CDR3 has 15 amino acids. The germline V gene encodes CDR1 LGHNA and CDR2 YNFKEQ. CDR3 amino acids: CASSHDSGSNNEQFF. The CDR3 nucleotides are TGTGCCAGCAGCCACGATAGCGGGAGCAACAATGAGCAGTTCTTC.

This CDR3 is CAWRGGSGPTNEKLFF. For the CDR3, the DNA is TGTGCCTGGAGGGGAGGGAGTGGACCAACTAATGAAAAACTGTTTTTT. The rearrangement joins TRBV30 to TRBJ1-4; D not resolved. V lost 3 bases and J lost 0, with 14 bases in between. Germline V gene lookup returns CDR1 GTSNPN and CDR2 SVGIG (reference sequence). The CDR3 has 16 amino acids.

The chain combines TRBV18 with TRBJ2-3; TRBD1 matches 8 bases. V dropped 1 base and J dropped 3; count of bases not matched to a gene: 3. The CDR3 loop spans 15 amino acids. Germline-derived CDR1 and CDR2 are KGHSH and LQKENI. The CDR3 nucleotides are TGTGCCAGCTCACCACTCAGGGGGCGTACAGATACGCAGTATTTT. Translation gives CASSPLRGRTDTQYF.

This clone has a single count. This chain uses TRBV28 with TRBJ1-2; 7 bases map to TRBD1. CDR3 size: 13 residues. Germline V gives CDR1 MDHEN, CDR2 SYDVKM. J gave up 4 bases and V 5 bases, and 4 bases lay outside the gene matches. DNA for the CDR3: TGTGCCAGCAGTATTGACAGGGCCTATGGCTACACCTTC. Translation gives CASSIDRAYGYTF.

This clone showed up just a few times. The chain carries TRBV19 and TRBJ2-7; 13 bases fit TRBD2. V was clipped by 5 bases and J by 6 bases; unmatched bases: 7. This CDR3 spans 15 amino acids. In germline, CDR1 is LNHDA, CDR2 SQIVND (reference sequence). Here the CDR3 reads CASSLWTSGSPEQYF. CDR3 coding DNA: TGTGCCAGTAGTCTCTGGACTAGCGGGAGCCCCGAGCAGTACTTC.

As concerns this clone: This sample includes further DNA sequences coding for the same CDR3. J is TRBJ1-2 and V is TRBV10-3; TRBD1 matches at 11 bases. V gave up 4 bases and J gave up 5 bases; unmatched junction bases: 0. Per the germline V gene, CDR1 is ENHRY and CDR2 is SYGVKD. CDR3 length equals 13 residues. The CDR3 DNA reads TGTGCCATCAGTGGGGACAGGGGGTATGGCTACACCTTC. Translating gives CAISGDRGYGYTF.

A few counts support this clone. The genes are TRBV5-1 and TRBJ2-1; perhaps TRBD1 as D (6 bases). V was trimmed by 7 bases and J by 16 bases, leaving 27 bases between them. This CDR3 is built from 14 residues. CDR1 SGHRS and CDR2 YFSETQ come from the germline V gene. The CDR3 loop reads CASFRDIGMVRPFF. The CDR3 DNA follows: TGCGCCAGCTTCCGGGACATCGGTATGGTCAGGCCCTTCTTC.

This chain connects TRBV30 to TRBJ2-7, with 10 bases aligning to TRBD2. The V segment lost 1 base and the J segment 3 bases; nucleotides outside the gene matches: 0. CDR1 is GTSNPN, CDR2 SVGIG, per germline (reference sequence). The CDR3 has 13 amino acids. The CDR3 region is CAWSGTSGYEQYF. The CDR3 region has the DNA TGTGCCTGGAGTGGGACTAGCGGCTACGAGCAGTACTTC.

As DNA, the CDR3 is TGTGCCAGCCGTCCGCCGGGGACTAGAGAGACCCAGTACTTC. Translating gives CASRPPGTRETQYF. The rearrangement uses TRBV27 and TRBJ2-5, with 8 bases that match TRBD2. CDR3 size: 14 residues. Per germline, CDR1 MNHEY and CDR2 SMNVEV (reference sequence). J was trimmed by 4 bases and V by 8 bases; bases with no gene match: 9.

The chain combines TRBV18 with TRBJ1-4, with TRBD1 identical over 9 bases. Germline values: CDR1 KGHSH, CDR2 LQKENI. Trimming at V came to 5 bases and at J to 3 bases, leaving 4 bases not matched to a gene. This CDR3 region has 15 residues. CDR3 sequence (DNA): TGTGCCAGCTCAATCAACAGGGGGCCTAATGAAAAACTGTTTTTT. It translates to CASSINRGPNEKLFF.

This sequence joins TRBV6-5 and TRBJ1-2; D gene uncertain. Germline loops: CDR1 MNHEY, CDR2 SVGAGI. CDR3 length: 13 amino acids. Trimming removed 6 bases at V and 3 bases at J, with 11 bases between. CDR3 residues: CASRRPGDYGYTF. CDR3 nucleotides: TGTGCCAGCAGGAGGCCCGGGGACTATGGCTACACCTTC.

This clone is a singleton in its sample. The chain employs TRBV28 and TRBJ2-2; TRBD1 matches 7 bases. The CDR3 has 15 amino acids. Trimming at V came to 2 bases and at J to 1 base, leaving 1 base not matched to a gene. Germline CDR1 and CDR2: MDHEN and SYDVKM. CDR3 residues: CASSLNRGNTGELFF. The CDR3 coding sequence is TGTGCCAGCAGTTTAAACAGGGGGAACACCGGGGAGCTGTTTTTT.

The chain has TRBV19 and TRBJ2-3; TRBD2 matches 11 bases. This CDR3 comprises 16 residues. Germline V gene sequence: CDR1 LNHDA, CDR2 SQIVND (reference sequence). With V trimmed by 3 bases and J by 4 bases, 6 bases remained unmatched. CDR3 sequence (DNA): TGTGCCAGTAGTATTCTAGCGGGAGGTGGGTCAGATACGCAGTATTTT. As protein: CASSILAGGGSDTQYF. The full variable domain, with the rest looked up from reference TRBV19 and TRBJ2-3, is DGGITQSPKYLFRKEGQNVTLSCEQNLNHDAMYWYRQDPGQGLRLIYYSQIVNDFQKGDIAEGYSVSREKKESFPLTVTSAQKNPTAFYLCASSILAGGGSDTQYFGPGTRLTVL.

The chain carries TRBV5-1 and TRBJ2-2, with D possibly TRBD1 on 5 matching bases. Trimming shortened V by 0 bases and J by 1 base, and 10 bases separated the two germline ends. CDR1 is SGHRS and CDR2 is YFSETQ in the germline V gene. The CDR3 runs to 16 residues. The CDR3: CASSLAQGGNTGELFF. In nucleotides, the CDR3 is TGCGCCAGCAGCTTGGCCCAGGGTGGGAACACCGGGGAGCTGTTTTTT.

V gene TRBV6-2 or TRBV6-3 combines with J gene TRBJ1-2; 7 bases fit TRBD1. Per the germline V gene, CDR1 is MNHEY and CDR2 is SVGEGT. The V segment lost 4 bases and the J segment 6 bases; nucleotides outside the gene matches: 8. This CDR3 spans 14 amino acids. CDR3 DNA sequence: TGTGCCAGCAGTTCGCTAGGAACAGGGGATGGCTACACCTTC. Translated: CASSSLGTGDGYTF.

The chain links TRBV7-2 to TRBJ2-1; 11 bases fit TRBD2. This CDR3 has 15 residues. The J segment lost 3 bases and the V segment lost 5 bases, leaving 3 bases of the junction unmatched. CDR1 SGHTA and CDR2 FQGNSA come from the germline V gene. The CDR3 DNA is TGTGCCAGCAGCGAAACTAGCGGGAGCTACAATGAGCAGTTCTTC. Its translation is CASSETSGSYNEQFF.

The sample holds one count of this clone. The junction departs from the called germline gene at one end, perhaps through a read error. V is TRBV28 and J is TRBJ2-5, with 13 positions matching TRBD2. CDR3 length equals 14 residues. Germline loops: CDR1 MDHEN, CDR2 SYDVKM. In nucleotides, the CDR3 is TGTGCCAGCACCCCCGGACTAGCGGGAGAGGCCCAGTACTTC. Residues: CASTPGLAGEAQYF.

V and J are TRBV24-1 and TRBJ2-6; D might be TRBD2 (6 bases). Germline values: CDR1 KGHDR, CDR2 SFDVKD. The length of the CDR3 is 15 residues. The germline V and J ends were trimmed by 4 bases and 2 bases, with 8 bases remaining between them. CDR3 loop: CATSEGEAGANVLTF. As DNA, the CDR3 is TGTGCCACCAGTGAGGGGGAGGCTGGGGCCAACGTCCTGACTTTC.

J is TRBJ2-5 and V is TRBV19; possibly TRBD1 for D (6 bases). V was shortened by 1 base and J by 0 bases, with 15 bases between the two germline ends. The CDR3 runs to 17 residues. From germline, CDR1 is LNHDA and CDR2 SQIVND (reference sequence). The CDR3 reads CASSIGGRGFDQETQYF. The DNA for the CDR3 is TGTGCCAGTAGTATAGGAGGCAGGGGCTTCGACCAAGAGACCCAGTACTTC.